The 32 T cell receptor beta chains reported below all come from one sample, sequenced in a study of T-cell memory formation after mild COVID-19. TCRdb redid the calling of the 5' RACE reads with MiXCR, one entry per CDR3 protein. The profile shows 190,000 or so distinct CDR3 sequences, about 20% of them singletons. Specimen: PBMCs or a T cell subset sorted from them (not recorded which). The receptor source for this set is an adult woman who had mild COVID-19 (a few samples of this study predate the infection). Cell type and time point are not known.

This clonotype has more than one count but fewer than ten. This chain joins TRBV19 and TRBJ1-5; D unclear. The CDR3 runs 12 residues. Trimming took off 8 bases at V and 2 bases at J, with 7 bases between the two ends. Germline lookup yields CDR1 LNHDA and CDR2 SQIVND (reference sequence). CDR3 sequence reads: CASCQGNQPQHF. The CDR3 DNA is TGTGCCAGTTGTCAAGGCAATCAGCCCCAGCATTTT.

V gene TRBV4-1 combines with J gene TRBJ1-1; D gene unclear. Per germline, CDR1 MGHRA and CDR2 YSYEKL. This CDR3 is 15 amino acids long. Trimming removed 2 bases at V and 0 bases at J, with 10 bases between. The CDR3 is CASSQKVQMNTEAFF. The CDR3 bases are TGCGCCAGCAGCCAAAAGGTACAGATGAACACTGAAGCTTTCTTT.

This chain connects TRBV12-3 or TRBV12-4 to TRBJ2-7, with 7 positions matching TRBD1. The CDR3 is 15 amino acids. V was pared by 6 bases and J by 1 base, with 9 bases of the junction left unmatched. CDR3 DNA sequence: TGTGCCAGCAGCCCGGACAGGTCGGGGTCCTACGAGCAGTACTTC. Protein product: CASSPDRSGSYEQYF.

Only a few counts were recorded for this clonotype. The J gene is TRBJ1-6, the V gene TRBV7-2; 7 nucleotides agree with TRBD1. This CDR3 region has 16 residues. Germline trimming cut 4 bases from V and 10 bases from J; bases unmatched to any gene: 13. CDR1 SGHTA and CDR2 FQGNSA come from the germline V gene. CDR3 nucleotides: TGTGCCAGCAGCTCAGTATCAGGGGGAAAGTGGTCACCCCTCCACTTT. Translated, it gives CASSSVSGGKWSPLHF. Based on the CDR3 plus reference TRBV7-2 and TRBJ1-6, the full variable domain is GAGVSQSPSNKVTEKGKDVELRCDPISGHTALYWYRQSLGQGLEFLIYFQGNSAPDKSGLPSDRFSAERTGGSVSTLTIQRTQQEDSAVYLCASSSVSGGKWSPLHFGNGTRLTVT.

This clonotype was seen a few times. The V gene is TRBV12-3 or TRBV12-4, the J gene TRBJ2-7; 7 bases line up with TRBD1. The CDR3 runs to 14 residues. The trim removed 7 bases at V and 5 bases at J, leaving 11 bases unmatched. CDR3 amino acids: CASTRQGGIHEQYF. CDR3 sequence (DNA): TGTGCCAGCACGAGACAGGGCGGAATCCACGAGCAGTACTTC.

This chain connects TRBV5-4 to TRBJ2-7; TRBD1 is a possible D gene (6 bases). Deletions cut 4 bases from V and 2 bases from J, with 16 bases between. Germline lookup yields CDR1 SGHNT and CDR2 YYREEE (reference sequence). The CDR3 loop spans 15 amino acids. The CDR3 DNA reads TGTGCCAGCAGCACCAATTCAGGGGATCCCTACGAGCAGTACTTC. It is translated as CASSTNSGDPYEQYF. Supplemented by reference TRBV5-4 and TRBJ2-7, the full variable domain reads ETGVTQSPTHLIKTRGQQVTLRCSSQSGHNTVSWYQQALGQGPQFIFQYYREEENGRGNFPPRFSGLQFPNYSSELNVNALELDDSALYLCASSTNSGDPYEQYFGPGTRLTVT.

This clonotype was seen more than once but under ten times. The chain carries TRBV7-9 and TRBJ2-7; D might be TRBD1 (6 bases). Between the trimmed V and J ends, which lost 5 bases and 2 bases, there was a span of 13 bases. The CDR3 sequence is 14 residues long. Germline-derived CDR1 and CDR2 are SEHNR and FQNEAQ (reference sequence). DNA of the CDR3: TGTGCCAGCAGCACATCAGGGGTAGCCTACGAGCAGTACTTC. Translation gives CASSTSGVAYEQYF.

In DNA form, the CDR3 reads TGTGCCAGCGGGAGGAACACTGAAGCTTTCTTT. Translated, it gives CASGRNTEAFF. This chain links TRBV9 with TRBJ1-1, with D uncertain. Germline V gene sequence: CDR1 SGDLS, CDR2 YYNGEE. CDR3 size: 11 residues. V lost 7 bases, J lost 1 base, and 5 bases lay in between.

The gene calls are TRBV29-1 and TRBJ1-1; D is possibly TRBD1 (5 bases). V lost 7 bases, J lost 0 bases, and 12 bases lay in between. The germline gives CDR1 SQVTM, CDR2 ANQGSEA. The CDR3 extends over 13 amino acids. CDR3 loop: CSATGSMNTEAFF. DNA of the CDR3: TGCAGCGCCACAGGTAGCATGAACACTGAAGCTTTCTTT.

J is TRBJ1-2 and V is TRBV7-8; 10 positions agree with TRBD1. This CDR3 has 16 residues. With 5 bases clipped from V and 0 bases from J, the junction kept 6 bases outside the gene matches. Germline CDR1 SGHVS, CDR2 FQNEAQ. CDR3 sequence (DNA): TGTGCCAGCAGCACAATCGGACAGGGGGCTAACTATGGCTACACCTTC. Protein product: CASSTIGQGANYGYTF.

This clonotype was seen only a few times. The chain recombines TRBV7-9 with TRBJ1-2, with 9 bases identical to TRBD1. CDR3 length: 14 residues. Germline CDR1 is SEHNR and CDR2 is FQNEAQ (reference sequence). The V and J ends lost 7 bases and 4 bases, in that order; junction bases with no gene match: 7. For the CDR3, the DNA is TGTGCCAGCACCCGGGACAGGGAGCTCTATGGCTACACCTTC. This sequence encodes CASTRDRELYGYTF.

This chain connects TRBV24-1 to TRBJ2-2; no firm D call. Germline CDR1 is KGHDR and CDR2 is SFDVKD. This CDR3 contains 12 residues. The V end was cut by 3 bases, the J end by 7 bases, with 5 bases between. The DNA of the CDR3 is TGTGCCACCAGTGATGAGGACGGGGAGCTGTTTTTT. Encoded protein: CATSDEDGELFF.

This clonotype was seen a single time. This chain uses TRBV4-1 with TRBJ2-5; a possible D gene is TRBD1 (6 bases). Between the trimmed V and J ends, which lost 1 base and 2 bases, there was a span of 14 bases. The CDR3 contains 16 residues. The germline V gene encodes CDR1 MGHRA and CDR2 YSYEKL. CDR3 DNA: TGCGCCAGCAGCCAAGGGGGTAGGGGGAGTCAAGAGACCCAGTACTTC. This gives the protein CASSQGGRGSQETQYF.

In its sample, this clonotype was seen many times. J is TRBJ2-3 and V is TRBV19; TRBD2 matches 7 bases. This CDR3 has 14 amino acids. Germline CDR1 LNHDA, CDR2 SQIVND (reference sequence). Trimming cost V 6 bases and J 4 bases; bases outside gene matches: 7. CDR3 in amino acids: CASSLGRESDTQYF. In DNA form, the CDR3 reads TGTGCCAGTAGCCTCGGGCGGGAGTCAGATACGCAGTATTTT.

V usage is TRBV6-5 and J usage is TRBJ1-6, with 8 bases that match TRBD1. Germline assignment: CDR1 MNHEY and CDR2 SVGAGI. The CDR3 consists of 15 residues. The V segment lost 5 bases and the J segment 7 bases; nucleotides outside the gene matches: 7. The CDR3 nucleotides read TGTGCCAGCAGTCTCAGCGACAGGGGAAATTCACCCCTCCACTTT. Its protein product is CASSLSDRGNSPLHF.

This chain uses TRBV19 with TRBJ2-7, with 11 nucleotides matching TRBD2. Per germline, CDR1 LNHDA and CDR2 SQIVND (reference sequence). This CDR3 contains 15 residues. Unmatched junction bases numbered 4, after V lost 6 bases and J lost 0 bases. The chain's CDR3 is CASSPTSGGSYEQYF. The CDR3 bases are TGTGCCAGTAGCCCAACTAGCGGGGGCTCCTACGAGCAGTACTTC.

The chain couples TRBV6-5 to TRBJ2-1, with 10 bases fitting TRBD1. Germline CDR1 reads MNHEY; CDR2 reads SVGAGI. J lost 10 bases, V lost 6 bases, and 6 bases had no gene match. The CDR3 sequence is 13 residues long. CDR3 DNA sequence: TGTGCCAGCAGCAAGACAGGGGGCAACGAGCAGTTCTTC. Translating gives CASSKTGGNEQFF.

Written as DNA, the CDR3 is TGTGCCAGCAGTCTCCGTGGGATGGGCGGAGATACGCAGTATTTT. Protein sequence: CASSLRGMGGDTQYF. The chain uses TRBV6-5 and TRBJ2-3; the D is unclear. With 5 bases removed from V and 5 bases from J, the gap between germline ends came to 17 bases. The CDR3 consists of 15 residues. Germline CDR1 is MNHEY and CDR2 is SVGAGI.

The gene calls are TRBV4-1 and TRBJ1-3; 9 nucleotides agree with TRBD1. This CDR3 is 13 amino acids long. Germline V gene sequence: CDR1 MGHRA, CDR2 YSYEKL. The V segment lost 1 base and the J segment 8 bases; nucleotides outside the gene matches: 0. This CDR3 reads CASSQGQGDTIYF. The CDR3 DNA reads TGCGCCAGCAGCCAAGGACAGGGGGACACCATATATTTT.

The rearrangement joins TRBV6-6 to TRBJ2-7; D gene ambiguous. Germline V gene lookup returns CDR1 MNHNY and CDR2 SVGAGI (reference sequence). With 0 bases removed from V and 3 bases from J, the gap between germline ends came to 12 bases. This CDR3 contains 15 residues. CDR3 amino acids: CASSYSEARYYEQYF. Written as DNA, the CDR3 is TGTGCCAGCAGTTACTCGGAAGCGCGTTACTACGAGCAGTACTTC.

This chain connects TRBV7-8 to TRBJ1-1; D is possibly TRBD1 (6 bases). Trimming removed 4 bases at V and 7 bases at J, with 16 bases between. The CDR3 is made up of 14 amino acids. Germline CDR1 is SGHVS and CDR2 is FQNEAQ. The CDR3 protein is CASSYRGGGGEAFF. The CDR3 nucleotides are TGTGCCAGCAGCTACCGCGGAGGGGGAGGTGAAGCTTTCTTT.

The chain joins TRBV7-9 to TRBJ1-4; D is unclear. This CDR3 comprises 11 residues. The V gene's germline CDR1 is SEHNR and CDR2 FQNEAQ (reference sequence). Deletions cut 6 bases from V and 7 bases from J, with 6 bases between. This CDR3 reads CASRLSEKLFF. Here the CDR3 DNA reads TGTGCCAGCAGGCTGAGTGAAAAACTGTTTTTT.

The chain couples TRBV2 to TRBJ2-7, with 7 positions matching TRBD2. The CDR3 sequence is 12 residues long. The V segment lost 8 bases and the J segment 5 bases; nucleotides outside the gene matches: 6. Germline CDR1 and CDR2: SNHLY and FYNNEI. CDR3 region: CASGEGSNEQYF. For the CDR3, the DNA is TGTGCCAGCGGGGAGGGATCCAACGAGCAGTACTTC.

This chain uses TRBV7-2 with TRBJ2-5; TRBD2 matches at 9 bases. V lost 4 bases, J lost 4 bases, and 4 bases stayed unmatched. Germline loops: CDR1 SGHTA, CDR2 FQGNSA. The CDR3 covers 14 residues. This CDR3 is CASSYGTSRETQYF. CDR3 nucleotides: TGTGCCAGCAGCTACGGGACTAGCCGAGAGACCCAGTACTTC.

This clonotype was counted a few times. This chain links TRBV24-1 with TRBJ2-3; maybe TRBD2 (7 bases). V lost 4 bases and J lost 5, with 18 bases in between. Germline assignment: CDR1 KGHDR and CDR2 SFDVKD. The CDR3 is made up of 16 amino acids. CDR3 residues: CATSDLVQGRGDTQYF. CDR3 DNA: TGTGCCACCAGTGACTTGGTCCAGGGGAGGGGAGATACGCAGTATTTT.

This clonotype came up a few times. The chain combines TRBV2 with TRBJ2-5; D is ambiguous. Looked up from germline, CDR1 is SNHLY and CDR2 is FYNNEI. Between the trimmed V and J ends, which lost 8 bases and 1 base, there was a span of 11 bases. This CDR3 contains 13 residues. The CDR3 region has the DNA TGTGCCAGCTCCCGTCCGGCCCAAGAGACCCAGTACTTC. Protein product: CASSRPAQETQYF.

The chain links TRBV11-2 to TRBJ2-5, with D hard to call. CDR1 and CDR2 from the germline V gene are SGHAT and FQNNGV. Between the trimmed V and J ends, which lost 0 bases and 2 bases, there was a span of 16 bases. The CDR3 totals 17 residues. The CDR3 bases are TGTGCCAGCAGCTTAGAGGTGGTAATGGCTATACAAGAGACCCAGTACTTC. As protein: CASSLEVVMAIQETQYF. Variable domain in full (rest from reference TRBV11-2 and TRBJ2-5): EAGVAQSPRYKIIEKRQSVAFWCNPISGHATLYWYQQILGQGPKLLIQFQNNGVVDDSQLPKDRFSAERLKGVDSTLKIQPAKLEDSAVYLCASSLEVVMAIQETQYFGPGTRLLVL.

This clonotype was detected only once. This sequence joins TRBV6-5 and TRBJ1-1, with 7 bases identical to TRBD1. Germline V gene data show CDR1 as MNHEY and CDR2 as SVGAGI. After removal of 5 bases from V and 1 base from J, the junction contained 7 bases not matched to a gene. CDR3 length equals 15 residues. The CDR3 spells CASSALQGPNTEAFF. Written as DNA, the CDR3 is TGTGCCAGCAGTGCCCTACAGGGGCCGAACACTGAAGCTTTCTTT.

This clonotype was recorded a few times. The chain combines TRBV7-9 with TRBJ1-1; D is possibly TRBD1 (5 bases). The germline V gene encodes CDR1 SEHNR and CDR2 FQNEAQ (reference sequence). This CDR3 is 13 amino acids long. V lost 2 bases and J 8 bases, leaving 12 bases between the germline ends. In DNA form, the CDR3 reads TGTGCCAGCAGCTTACTGCTACGGGACGAAGCTTTCTTT. Residues: CASSLLLRDEAFF. The variable domain in full, with the rest retrieved from reference TRBV7-9 and TRBJ1-1, is DTGVSQNPRHKITKRGQNVTFRCDPISEHNRLYWYRQTLGQGPEFLTYFQNEAQLEKSRLLSDRFSAERPKGSFSTLEIQRTEQGDSAMYLCASSLLLRDEAFFGQGTRLTVV.

CDR3 coding DNA: TGTGCCAGCTCACCCCCCCAGGGGGTGTTTACTGAAGCTTTCTTT. Translating gives CASSPPQGVFTEAFF. J is TRBJ1-1 and V is TRBV18; 7 bases align to TRBD1. The V gene end was trimmed by 3 bases and the J gene end by 5 bases; junction bases not matched to a gene: 9. CDR3 length equals 15 residues. CDR1 is KGHSH and CDR2 is LQKENI in the germline V gene.

The table lists this clonotype with a few counts. This sequence joins TRBV2 and TRBJ2-1, with D unresolved. The germline gives CDR1 SNHLY, CDR2 FYNNEI. This CDR3 is 11 amino acids long. The ends were cut back, 8 bases at V and 10 bases at J, with 12 bases in the middle. The CDR3 region is CASYLFPEQFF. Here the CDR3 DNA reads TGTGCCAGCTACTTGTTCCCCGAGCAGTTCTTC. The variable domain in full, completed from reference TRBV2 and TRBJ2-1, reads EPEVTQTPSHQVTQMGQEVILRCVPISNHLYFYWYRQILGQKVEFLVSFYNNEISEKSEIFDDQFSVERPDGSNFTLKIRSTKLEDSAMYFCASYLFPEQFFGPGTRLTVL.

The chain joins TRBV7-6 to TRBJ2-7; D may match TRBD1 or TRBD2 (6 bases each). Trimming removed 5 bases at V and 7 bases at J, with 18 bases between. Germline assignment: CDR1 SGHVS and CDR2 FNYEAQ. This CDR3 is 14 amino acids long. The CDR3 DNA reads as TGTGCCAGCAGCCTAGGGGGGCGGATAGGGGAGCAGTACTTC. It yields the protein CASSLGGRIGEQYF.